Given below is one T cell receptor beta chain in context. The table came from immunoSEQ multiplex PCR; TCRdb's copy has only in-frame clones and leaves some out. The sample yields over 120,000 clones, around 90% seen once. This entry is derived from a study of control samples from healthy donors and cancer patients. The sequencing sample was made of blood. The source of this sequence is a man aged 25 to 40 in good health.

CDR3 bases: TGTGCCAGCAGCTTAGACTCCGGGCACGAGACCCAGTACTTC. Protein sequence: CASSLDSGHETQYF. The chain combines TRBV7-7 with TRBJ2-5; no clear D. Germline CDR1 and CDR2: SSHAT and FNYEAQ (reference sequence). The V gene lost 1 base and the J gene lost 5 bases, with 11 bases spanning the gap. The CDR3 totals 14 residues.